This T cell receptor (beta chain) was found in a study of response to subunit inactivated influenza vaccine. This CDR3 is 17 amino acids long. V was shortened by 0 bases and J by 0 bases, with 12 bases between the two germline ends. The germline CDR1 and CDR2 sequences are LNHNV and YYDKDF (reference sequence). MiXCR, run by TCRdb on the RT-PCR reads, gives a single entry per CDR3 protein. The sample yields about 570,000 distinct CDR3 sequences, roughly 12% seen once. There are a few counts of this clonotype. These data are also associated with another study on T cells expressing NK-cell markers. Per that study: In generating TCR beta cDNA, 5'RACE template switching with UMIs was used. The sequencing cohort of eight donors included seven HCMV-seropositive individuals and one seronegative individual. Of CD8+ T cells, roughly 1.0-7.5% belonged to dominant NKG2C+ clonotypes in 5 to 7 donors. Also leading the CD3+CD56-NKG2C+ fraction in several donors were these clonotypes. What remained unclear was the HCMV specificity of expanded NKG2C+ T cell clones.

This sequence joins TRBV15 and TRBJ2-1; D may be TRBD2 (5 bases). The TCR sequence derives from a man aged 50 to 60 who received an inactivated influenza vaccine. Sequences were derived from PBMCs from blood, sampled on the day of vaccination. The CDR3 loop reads CATSRDQLGSSYNEQFF. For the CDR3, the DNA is TGTGCCACCAGCAGAGATCAACTGGGGAGCTCCTACAATGAGCAGTTCTTC. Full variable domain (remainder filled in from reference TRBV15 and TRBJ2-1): DAMVIQNPRYQVTQFGKPVTLSCSQTLNHNVMYWYQQKSSQAPKLLFHYYDKDFNNEADTPDNFQSRRPNTSFCFLDIRSPGLGDTAMYLCATSRDQLGSSYNEQFFGPGTRLTVL.